Given below is one T cell receptor beta chain in context. Antigen: not known. TCRdb itself ran the RT-PCR reads through MiXCR, one entry per CDR3 protein. The table has just over 300,000 distinct CDR3 sequences, about a fifth seen once. This record comes from a study of response to subunit inactivated influenza vaccine. Findings of the study overall: Seasonal influenza vaccination, on each occasion, was suggested by the authors to recruit few new T cells.

This CDR3 spans 16 amino acids. The V gene's germline CDR1 is LGHNA and CDR2 YSLEER. The V end lost 5 bases, the J end lost 5 bases, and 18 bases lay between the germline ends. The chain is built from TRBV4-3 and TRBJ2-2; D is unclear. The source was PBMCs from blood, collected less than 22 months after vaccination. The receptor comes from a man aged 50-75 years who received an inactivated influenza vaccine. The CDR3 sequence: CASSSQLDILTGELFF. For the CDR3, the DNA is TGCGCCAGCAGCTCCCAACTCGACATTTTGACCGGGGAGCTGTTTTTT.